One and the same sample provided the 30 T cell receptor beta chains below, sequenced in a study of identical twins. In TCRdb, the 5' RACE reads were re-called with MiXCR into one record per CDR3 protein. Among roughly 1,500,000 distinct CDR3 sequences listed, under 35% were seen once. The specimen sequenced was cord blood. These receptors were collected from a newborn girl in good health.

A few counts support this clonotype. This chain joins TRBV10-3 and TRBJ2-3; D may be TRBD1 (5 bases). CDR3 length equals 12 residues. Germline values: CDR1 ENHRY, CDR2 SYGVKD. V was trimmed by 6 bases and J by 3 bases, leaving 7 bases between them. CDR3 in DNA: TGTGCCATCAGGAAGGGGACAGATACGCAGTATTTT. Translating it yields CAIRKGTDTQYF.

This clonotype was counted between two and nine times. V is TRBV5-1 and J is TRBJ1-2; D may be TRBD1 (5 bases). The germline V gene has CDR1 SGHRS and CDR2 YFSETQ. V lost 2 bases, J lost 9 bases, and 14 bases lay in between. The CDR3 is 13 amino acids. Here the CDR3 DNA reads TGCGCCAGCAGCTTTTTGGCAGGGAGGAGCTACACCTTC. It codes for CASSFLAGRSYTF.

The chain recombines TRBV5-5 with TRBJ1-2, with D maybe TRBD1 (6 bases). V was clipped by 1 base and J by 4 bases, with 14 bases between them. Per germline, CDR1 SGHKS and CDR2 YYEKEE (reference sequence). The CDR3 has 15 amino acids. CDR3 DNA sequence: TGTGCCAGCAGCTTGCGGGCAGGGGTCTCCTATGGCTACACCTTC. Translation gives CASSLRAGVSYGYTF.

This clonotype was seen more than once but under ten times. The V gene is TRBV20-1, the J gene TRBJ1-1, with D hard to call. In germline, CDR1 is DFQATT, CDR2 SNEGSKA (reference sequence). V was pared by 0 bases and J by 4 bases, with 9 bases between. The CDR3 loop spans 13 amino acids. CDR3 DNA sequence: TGCAGTGCTAGAGATTGGGAGGGCACTGAAGCTTTCTTT. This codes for CSARDWEGTEAFF.

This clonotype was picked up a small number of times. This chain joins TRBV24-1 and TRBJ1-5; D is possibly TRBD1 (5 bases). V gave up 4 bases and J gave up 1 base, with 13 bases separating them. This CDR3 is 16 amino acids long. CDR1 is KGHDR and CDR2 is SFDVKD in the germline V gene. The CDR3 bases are TGTGCCACCAGTGAGGTGACAGTAGAGAGCAATCAGCCCCAGCATTTT. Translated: CATSEVTVESNQPQHF.

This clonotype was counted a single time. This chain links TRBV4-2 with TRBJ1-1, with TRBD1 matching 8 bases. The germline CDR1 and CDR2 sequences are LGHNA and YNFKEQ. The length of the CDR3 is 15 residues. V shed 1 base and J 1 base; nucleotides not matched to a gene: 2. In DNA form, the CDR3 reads TGTGCCAGCAGCCAAGGGGACAGGCCGAACACTGAAGCTTTCTTT. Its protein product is CASSQGDRPNTEAFF.

The CDR3 coding sequence is TGCAGTGCTAGTAACCCCAACACTTACTATGGCTACACCTTC. Its translation: CSASNPNTYYGYTF. The genes are TRBV20-1 and TRBJ1-2, with unresolved D. Per the germline V gene, CDR1 is DFQATT and CDR2 is SNEGSKA (reference sequence). The CDR3 covers 14 residues. V was trimmed by 3 bases and J by 3 bases, leaving 14 bases between them.

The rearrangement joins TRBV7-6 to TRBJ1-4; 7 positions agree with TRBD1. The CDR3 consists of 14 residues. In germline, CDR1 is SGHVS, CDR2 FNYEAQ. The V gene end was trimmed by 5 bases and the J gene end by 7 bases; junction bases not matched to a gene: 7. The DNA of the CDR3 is TGTGCCAGCAGCCCAGGGGGTAATGTTGAAAAACTGTTTTTT. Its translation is CASSPGGNVEKLFF.

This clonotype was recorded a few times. CDR3 protein: CASSQLGRSTDTQYF. CDR3 nucleotides: TGTGCCAGCAGCCAATTAGGGCGATCTACAGATACGCAGTATTTT. The genes are TRBV3-1 and TRBJ2-3; no firm D call. The CDR3 has 15 amino acids. CDR1 and CDR2 from the germline V gene are LGHDT and YNNKEL (reference sequence). The V gene lost 2 bases and the J gene lost 3 bases, with 12 bases spanning the gap.

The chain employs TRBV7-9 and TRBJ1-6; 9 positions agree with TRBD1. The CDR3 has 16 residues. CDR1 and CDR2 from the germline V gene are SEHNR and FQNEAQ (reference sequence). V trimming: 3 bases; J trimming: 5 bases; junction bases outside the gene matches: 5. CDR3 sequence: CASSFPTGGDNSPLHF. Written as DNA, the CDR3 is TGTGCCAGCAGCTTCCCGACAGGGGGTGATAATTCACCCCTCCACTTT.

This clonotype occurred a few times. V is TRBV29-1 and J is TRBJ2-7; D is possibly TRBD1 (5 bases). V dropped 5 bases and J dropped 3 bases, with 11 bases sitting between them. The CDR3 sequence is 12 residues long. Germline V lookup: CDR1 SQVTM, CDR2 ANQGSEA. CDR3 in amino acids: CSVKPQGYEQYF. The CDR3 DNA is TGCAGCGTTAAACCCCAGGGCTACGAGCAGTACTTC.

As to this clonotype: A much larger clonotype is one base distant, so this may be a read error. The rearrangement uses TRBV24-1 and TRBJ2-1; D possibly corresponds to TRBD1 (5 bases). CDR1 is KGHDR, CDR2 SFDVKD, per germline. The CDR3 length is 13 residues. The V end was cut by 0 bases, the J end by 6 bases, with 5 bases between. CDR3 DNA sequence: TGTGCCACCAGTGATTTGGACAGCAATGAGCAGTTCTTC. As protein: CATSDLDSNEQFF.

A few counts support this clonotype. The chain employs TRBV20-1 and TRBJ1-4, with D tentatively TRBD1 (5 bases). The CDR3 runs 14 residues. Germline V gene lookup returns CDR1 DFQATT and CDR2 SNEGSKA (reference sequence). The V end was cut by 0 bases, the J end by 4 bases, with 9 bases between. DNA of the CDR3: TGCAGTGCTAGAGATCTCAGGGTTAATGAAAAACTGTTTTTT. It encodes CSARDLRVNEKLFF.

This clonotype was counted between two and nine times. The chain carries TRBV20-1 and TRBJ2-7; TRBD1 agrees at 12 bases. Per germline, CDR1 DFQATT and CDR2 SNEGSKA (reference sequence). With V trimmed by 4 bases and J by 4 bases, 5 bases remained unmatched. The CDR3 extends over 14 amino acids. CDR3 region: CSATPGQGAYEQYF. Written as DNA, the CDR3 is TGCAGTGCTACCCCGGGACAGGGGGCTTACGAGCAGTACTTC.

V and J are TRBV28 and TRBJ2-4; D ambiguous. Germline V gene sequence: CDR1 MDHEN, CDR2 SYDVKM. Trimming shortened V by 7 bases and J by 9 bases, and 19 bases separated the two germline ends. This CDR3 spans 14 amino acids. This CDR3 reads CASNRRETRGIQYF. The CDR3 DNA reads TGTGCCAGCAACCGGCGAGAGACACGCGGCATTCAGTACTTC.

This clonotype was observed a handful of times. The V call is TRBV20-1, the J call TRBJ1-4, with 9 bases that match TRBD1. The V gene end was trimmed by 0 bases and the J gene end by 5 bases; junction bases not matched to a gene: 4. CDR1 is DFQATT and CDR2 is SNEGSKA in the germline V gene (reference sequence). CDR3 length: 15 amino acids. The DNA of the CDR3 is TGCAGTGCTAGAGACCGAGGGACAGGGAATGAAAAACTGTTTTTT. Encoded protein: CSARDRGTGNEKLFF.

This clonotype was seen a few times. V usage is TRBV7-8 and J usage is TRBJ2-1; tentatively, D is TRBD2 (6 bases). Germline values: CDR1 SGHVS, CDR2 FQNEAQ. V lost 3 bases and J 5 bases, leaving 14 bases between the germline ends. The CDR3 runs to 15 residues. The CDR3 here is CASSLLGGEDNEQFF. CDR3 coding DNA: TGTGCCAGCAGCTTGTTAGGAGGGGAGGACAATGAGCAGTTCTTC.

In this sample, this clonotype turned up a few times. The CDR3: CASGDREIKNIQYF. The CDR3 nucleotides read TGTGCCAGCGGGGACAGGGAGATCAAAAACATTCAGTACTTC. The rearrangement joins TRBV21-1 to TRBJ2-4; TRBD1, the table's D call, lacks a check against the DNA. TRBV21-1 is a documented pseudogene. CDR3 length: 14 amino acids.

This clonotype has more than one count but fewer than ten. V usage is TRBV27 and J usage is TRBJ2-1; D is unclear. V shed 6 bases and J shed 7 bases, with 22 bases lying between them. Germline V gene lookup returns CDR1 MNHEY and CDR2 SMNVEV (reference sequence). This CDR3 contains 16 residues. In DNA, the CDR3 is TGTGCCAGCAGCCCGACCGACGGGCAGTTTAGGAATGAGCAGTTCTTC. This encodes CASSPTDGQFRNEQFF.

The CDR3 DNA reads TGTGCCAGCAGTGAAAACAGGGGGCTGGATGGCTACACCTTC. This codes for CASSENRGLDGYTF. J is TRBJ1-2 and V is TRBV2; the match to TRBD1 covers 9 bases. Trimming at V came to 2 bases and at J to 6 bases, leaving 4 bases not matched to a gene. Germline CDR1 SNHLY, CDR2 FYNNEI. The CDR3 runs 14 residues.

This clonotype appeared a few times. The CDR3 sequence: CASSRFAGGSTDTQYF. CDR3 bases: TGCGCCAGCAGCCGTTTTGCGGGGGGTAGCACAGATACGCAGTATTTT. The chain links TRBV5-1 to TRBJ2-3; the match to TRBD2 covers 8 bases. Germline CDR1 is SGHRS and CDR2 is YFSETQ. This CDR3 is 16 amino acids long. The J segment lost 0 bases and the V segment lost 4 bases, leaving 7 bases of the junction unmatched.

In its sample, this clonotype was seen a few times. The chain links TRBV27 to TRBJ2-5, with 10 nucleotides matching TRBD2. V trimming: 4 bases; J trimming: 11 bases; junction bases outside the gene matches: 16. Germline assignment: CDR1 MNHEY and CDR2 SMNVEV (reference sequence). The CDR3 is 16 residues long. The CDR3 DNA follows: TGTGCCAGCAGTTCCCGTAGCGGGGGGTCCCGTTGGGAGCAGTACTTC. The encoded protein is CASSSRSGGSRWEQYF.

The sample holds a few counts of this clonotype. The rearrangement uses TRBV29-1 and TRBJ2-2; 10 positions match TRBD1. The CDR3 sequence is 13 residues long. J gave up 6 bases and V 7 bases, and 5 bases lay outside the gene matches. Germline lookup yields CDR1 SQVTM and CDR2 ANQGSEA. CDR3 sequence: CSAGTGVPGELFF. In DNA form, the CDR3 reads TGCAGCGCCGGGACAGGGGTCCCCGGGGAGCTGTTTTTT.

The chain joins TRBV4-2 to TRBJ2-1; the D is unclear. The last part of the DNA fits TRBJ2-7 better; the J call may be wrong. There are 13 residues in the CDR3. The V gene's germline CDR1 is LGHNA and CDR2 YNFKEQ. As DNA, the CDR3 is TGTGCCAGCAGCCAAGATCCCTTCTACAGGCAGTACTTC. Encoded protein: CASSQDPFYRQYF.

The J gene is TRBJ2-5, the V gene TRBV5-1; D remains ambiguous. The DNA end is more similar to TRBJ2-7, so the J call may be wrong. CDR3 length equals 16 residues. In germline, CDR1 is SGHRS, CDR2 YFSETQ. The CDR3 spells CASSLEVDPTLYEQYF. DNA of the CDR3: TGCGCCAGCAGCTTGGAGGTAGACCCGACTCTCTACGAGCAGTACTTC.

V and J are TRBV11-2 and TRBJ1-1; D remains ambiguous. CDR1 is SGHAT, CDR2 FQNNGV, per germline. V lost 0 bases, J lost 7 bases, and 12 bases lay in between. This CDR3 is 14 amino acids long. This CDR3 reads CASSLDGLLLEAFF. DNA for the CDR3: TGTGCCAGCAGCTTAGATGGTCTTTTACTTGAAGCTTTCTTT.

CDR3 coding DNA: TGTGCCAGCAGCCAAGCCACCTTAGGGACCGTGAACACTGAAGCTTTCTTT. It specifies CASSQATLGTVNTEAFF. This sequence joins TRBV4-2 and TRBJ1-1; TRBD1 is a possible D gene (5 bases). The CDR3 is 17 residues long. Germline CDR1 is LGHNA and CDR2 is YNFKEQ. The V end lost 1 base, the J end lost 0 bases, and 15 bases lay between the germline ends.

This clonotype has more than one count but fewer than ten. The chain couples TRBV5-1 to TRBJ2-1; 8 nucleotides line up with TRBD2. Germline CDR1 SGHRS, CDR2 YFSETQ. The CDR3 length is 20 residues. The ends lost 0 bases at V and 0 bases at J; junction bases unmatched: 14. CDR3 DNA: TGCGCCAGCAGCTTGGATTGGACTAGCAAGCTTGGCGGCTCCTACAATGAGCAGTTCTTC. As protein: CASSLDWTSKLGGSYNEQFF.

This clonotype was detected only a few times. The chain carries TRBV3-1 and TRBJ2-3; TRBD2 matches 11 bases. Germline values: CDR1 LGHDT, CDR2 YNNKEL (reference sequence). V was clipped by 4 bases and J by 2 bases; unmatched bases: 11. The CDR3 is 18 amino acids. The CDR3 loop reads CASSPRLAGRPTTDTQYF. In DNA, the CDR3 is TGTGCCAGCAGCCCCCGACTAGCGGGGCGGCCCACCACAGATACGCAGTATTTT.

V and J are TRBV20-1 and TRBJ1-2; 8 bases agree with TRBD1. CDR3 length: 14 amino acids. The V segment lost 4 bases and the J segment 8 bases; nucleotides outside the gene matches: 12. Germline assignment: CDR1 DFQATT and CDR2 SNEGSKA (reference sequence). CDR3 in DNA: TGCAGTGCTAAGCCAGGGACAGGTTTCTCGGGCTACACCTTC. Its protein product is CSAKPGTGFSGYTF.